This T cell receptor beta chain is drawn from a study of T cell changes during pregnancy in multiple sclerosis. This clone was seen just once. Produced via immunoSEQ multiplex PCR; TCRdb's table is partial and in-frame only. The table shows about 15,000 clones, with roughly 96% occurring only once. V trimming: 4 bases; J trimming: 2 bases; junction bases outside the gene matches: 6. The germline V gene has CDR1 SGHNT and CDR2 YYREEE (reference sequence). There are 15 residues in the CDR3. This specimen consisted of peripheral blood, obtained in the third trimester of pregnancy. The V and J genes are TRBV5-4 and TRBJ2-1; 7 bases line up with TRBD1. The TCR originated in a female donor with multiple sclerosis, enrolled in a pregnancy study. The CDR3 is CASSMTGTAYNEQFF. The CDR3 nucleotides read TGTGCCAGCAGCATGACCGGGACAGCCTACAATGAGCAGTTCTTC.